Listed below are T cell receptor beta chains from one sample, sequenced in a study of shared clonotypes between healthy human individuals. Profiling relied on immunoSEQ multiplex PCR, and the TCRdb table lists in-frame clones only, not all of them. The sample contains 2 million to 2.5 million clones, about 92% of which appear only once. The sample comprised naive CD8+ T cells from PBMCs. The receptors come from a young man in good health. Some clones in this sample may be carry-over from other donors' samples. Both conserved end residues are part of each CDR3. The D gene is left open where the match is weak. Some rows mark clone size as missing; the rest say once, few, many or name a class of expanded clone.

d_call j_call v_call clone_size cdr3_nt cdr3_aa
. TRBJ2-7 TRBV10-3 . TGTGCCATCAGTGACCAGTCCTACGAGCAGTACTTC CAISDQSYEQYF
. TRBJ1-2 TRBV15 . TGTGCCACCAGCGAAGGAGGGTCCCACTATGGCTACACCTTC CATSEGGSHYGYTF
. TRBJ2-7 TRBV13 . TGTGCCAGCAGCTTAGGCCGGAGGGAGTACGAGCAGTACTTC CASSLGRREYEQYF
. TRBJ2-7 TRBV9 few TGTGCCAGCAGCGCCAAGGGGAGAGGGCCGGAGGAGCAGTACTTC CASSAKGRGPEEQYF
TRBD1 TRBJ1-5 TRBV28 once TGTGCCAGCAGCCCAGGGGGGGGGCAGCCCCAGCATTTT CASSPGGGQPQHF
TRBD1 TRBJ1-4 TRBV19 . TGTGCCAGTACCCAGACAGGGATTGAAAAACTGTTTTTT CASTQTGIEKLFF
. TRBJ2-5 TRBV10-2 . TGCGCCAGCATGATCCGGGACCCGCTGAGGGTGACCCAGTACTTC CASMIRDPLRVTQYF
. TRBJ2-7 TRBV5-6 . TGTGCCAGCAGCTTGTCGCTCATCTCCTACGAGCAGTACTTC CASSLSLISYEQYF
. TRBJ2-1 TRBV4-2 . TGTGCCAGCAGCCCCGAGGACCAGACCCCTTGGAATGAGCAGTTCTTC CASSPEDQTPWNEQFF
TRBD2 TRBJ2-7 TRBV7-3 . TGTGCCAGCAGGGCCGGGACTAGCGGGACCTACGAGCAGTACTTC CASRAGTSGTYEQYF
. TRBJ2-1 TRBV4-2 . TGTGCCAGCAGCCAAGTAGTACACAATGAGCAGTTCTTC CASSQVVHNEQFF
TRBD2 TRBJ2-7 TRBV19 . TGTGCCAGTAGTGGCGGGAGTTTCGACGAGCAGTACTTC CASSGGSFDEQYF
TRBD1 TRBJ1-1 TRBV7-2 . TGTGCCAGCAGCTTTGACAGGGACAGAATGAACACTGAAGCTTTCTTT CASSFDRDRMNTEAFF
. TRBJ1-2 TRBV5-4 once TGTGCCAGCAGCTTTCGACAGGTGTCTAACTATGGCTACACCTTC CASSFRQVSNYGYTF
TRBD1 TRBJ1-5 TRBV15 . TGTGCCACCAGCAGAGGGGGACAGGGGCAGCCCCAGCATTTT CATSRGGQGQPQHF
. TRBJ2-1 TRBV7-9 . TGTGCCAGCAGGGGAGGAGCGGCGTCCCTCAATGAGCAGTTCTTC CASRGGAASLNEQFF
. TRBJ1-1 TRBV12-5 . TGTGCTAGTGGCTTTTCCCTAAGTCAGGGCCGAATGAACACTGAAGCTTTCTTT CASGFSLSQGRMNTEAFF
TRBD1 TRBJ1-2 TRBV4-3 once TGCGCCAGCAGCGGAACCGGGACAGGGGATGGCTACACCTTC CASSGTGTGDGYTF
. TRBJ2-7 TRBV6-5 . TGTGCCAGCAGTTATTTCGACGGAGTAAGCTACGAGCAGTACTTC CASSYFDGVSYEQYF
TRBD2 TRBJ2-7 TRBV5-1 . TGCGCCAGCAGCGCCTGGACTAGCGACTCCTACGAGCAGTACTTC CASSAWTSDSYEQYF
. TRBJ2-6 TRBV7-9 once TGTGCCAGCAGCGCCAGGACCTGGGAGAGCTCTGGGGCCAACGTCCTGACTTTC CASSARTWESSGANVLTF
. TRBJ2-7 TRBV6-1 . TGTGCCAGCACCGCTGGGGGATCGCCCGTTTACGAGCAGTACTTC CASTAGGSPVYEQYF
TRBD1 TRBJ2-7 TRBV11-2 . TGTGCCAGCAGCTCCCGGACAGGGCCCACCTACGAGCAGTACTTC CASSSRTGPTYEQYF
TRBD2 TRBJ2-1 TRBV7-9 . TGTGCCAGCAGCCTAGCGGGACTAGCGGGAGCGAATGAGCAGTTCTTC CASSLAGLAGANEQFF
. TRBJ2-7 TRBV9 . TGTGCCAGCAGCGGAGGTGGACGGTCCCACCAGTACTTC CASSGGGRSHQYF
TRBD2 TRBJ2-7 TRBV15 . TGTGCCACCAGCAGGTGGGGGGGACCTTCTTATCACGAGCAGTACTTC CATSRWGGPSYHEQYF
. TRBJ2-7 TRBV4-1 . TGCGCCAGCAGCCAAGAGGTCCTGACCCTCACGGACGAGCAGTACTTC CASSQEVLTLTDEQYF
TRBD2 TRBJ2-1 TRBV28 . TGTGCCAGCAGTTCCCCATACCTGACTAGCGGGTTCTACAATGAGCAGTTCTTC CASSSPYLTSGFYNEQFF
. TRBJ2-7 TRBV5-6 . TGTGCCAGCAGCTTCGACAGGATAACCTACGAGCAGTACTTC CASSFDRITYEQYF
. TRBJ2-1 TRBV27 . TGTGCCAGCAGCATATTACTAGGGGCCCCTGTAAATGAGCAGTTCTTC CASSILLGAPVNEQFF
TRBD2 TRBJ2-3 TRBV7-3 . TGTGCCAGCAGCTTAGGGGCGGGAGTGATCGATACGCAGTATTTT CASSLGAGVIDTQYF
TRBD2 TRBJ2-2 TRBV6-6 . TGTGCCAGCAGCAAGACTAGCGGAAACACCGGGGAGCTGTTTTTT CASSKTSGNTGELFF
. TRBJ2-3 TRBV19 . TGTGCCAGTAGTATGACTAGCACAGATACGCAGTATTTT CASSMTSTDTQYF
TRBD1 TRBJ2-7 TRBV27 . TGTGCCAGCAGTGCCGGGACAGGGGTAAGCGAGCAGTACTTC CASSAGTGVSEQYF
TRBD2 TRBJ2-3 TRBV15 . TGTGCCACCAGCAGAGAGGCAGCGGGGCTTAGCACAGATACGCAGTATTTT CATSREAAGLSTDTQYF
TRBD2 TRBJ2-7 TRBV5-6 . TGTGCCAGCAGCTCCGGGACTAGCGGGACGGTGGAGCAGTACTTC CASSSGTSGTVEQYF
TRBD2 TRBJ2-5 TRBV15 . TGTGCCACCAGCGCGGGGGAACGAGAGACCCAGTACTTC CATSAGERETQYF
TRBD2 TRBJ2-7 TRBV4-2 . TGTGCCAGCAGCCAAGATCAGGGGACTAGCGTGAACTCCTACGAGCAGTACTTC CASSQDQGTSVNSYEQYF
. TRBJ2-2 TRBV11-2 . TGTGCCAGCAGCTTAAGGAGGGGAGCCCCCGGGGAGCTGTTTTTT CASSLRRGAPGELFF
TRBD2 TRBJ2-7 TRBV27 . TGTGCCAGCAGTTTAGTGGTAGCGGGAGGGCAAGAGCAGTACTTC CASSLVVAGGQEQYF
TRBD1 TRBJ1-1 TRBV7-9 once TGTGCCAGCAGCTTAGCGCGGTCAGGGGGAAGTGGGGCTGAAGCTTTCTTT CASSLARSGGSGAEAFF
. TRBJ2-3 TRBV5-1 . TGCGCCAGCAGCGTTCTAGATCGAAGCACAGATACGCAGTATTTT CASSVLDRSTDTQYF
TRBD1 TRBJ1-2 TRBV7-9 . TGTGCCAGCAGCTTAGCAGGGACAGAGAATACCAATAACTATGGCTACACCTTC CASSLAGTENTNNYGYTF
. TRBJ2-2 TRBV11-2 . TGTGCCAGCAGCTTCGGTTTGTTATCTCCCGGGGAGCTGTTTTTT CASSFGLLSPGELFF
. TRBJ2-6 TRBV5-1 . TGCGCCAGCAGCTCGGCGGTACAGATCTCTGGGGCCAACGTCCTGACTTTC CASSSAVQISGANVLTF
. TRBJ2-7 TRBV6-1 . TGTGCCAGCAGTGAAGCAATCCCCTACGAGCAGTACTTC CASSEAIPYEQYF
. TRBJ2-7 TRBV5-1 . TGCGCCAGCAGCTTTGGACAGCCGACCTACGAGCAGTACTTC CASSFGQPTYEQYF
TRBD2 TRBJ2-1 TRBV27 . TGTGCCAGCAGCCCGGGTCGGGGGGAATCTTGGTTTCAGTTCTTC CASSPGRGESWFQFF
TRBD2 TRBJ2-3 TRBV7-2 . TGTGCCAGCAGGTGGGGGAGGGGCCATTATACAGATACGCAGTATTTT CASRWGRGHYTDTQYF
TRBD1 TRBJ2-5 TRBV5-5 . TGTGCCAGCACCGGACAGGGACGGGAGACCCAGTACTTC CASTGQGRETQYF
. TRBJ2-2 TRBV28 once TGTGCCAGCAGTTTATCGTTAACCGGGGAGCTGTTTTTT CASSLSLTGELFF
. TRBJ2-3 TRBV4-1 . TGCGCCAGCAGCCAATTCCCCCCCCTTGCGGGAAGACACTCAGATACGCAGTATTTT CASSQFPPLAGRHSDTQYF
. TRBJ1-1 TRBV27 few TGTGCCAGCAGTCCAAAAACAAGAGTCACTGAAGCTTTCTTT CASSPKTRVTEAFF
TRBD2 TRBJ2-2 TRBV19 . TGTGCCAGTAGTATCGGAATAGCGGGAGTTAGCACCGGGGAGCTGTTTTTT CASSIGIAGVSTGELFF
. TRBJ1-1 TRBV14 few TGTGCCAGCAGCCAAGGCAGGACTACTGAAGCTTTCTTT CASSQGRTTEAFF
. TRBJ2-5 TRBV27 . TGTGCCAGCAGTGACCTGGGGACCCAGTACTTC CASSDLGTQYF
. TRBJ2-7 TRBV19 . TGTGCCAGTAGTATAGATGCCAGCGATACCTACGAGCAGTACTTC CASSIDASDTYEQYF
. TRBJ2-1 TRBV2 . TGTGCCAGCGTGCAATCAGAGACGGTGATGGACAATGAGCAGTTCTTC CASVQSETVMDNEQFF